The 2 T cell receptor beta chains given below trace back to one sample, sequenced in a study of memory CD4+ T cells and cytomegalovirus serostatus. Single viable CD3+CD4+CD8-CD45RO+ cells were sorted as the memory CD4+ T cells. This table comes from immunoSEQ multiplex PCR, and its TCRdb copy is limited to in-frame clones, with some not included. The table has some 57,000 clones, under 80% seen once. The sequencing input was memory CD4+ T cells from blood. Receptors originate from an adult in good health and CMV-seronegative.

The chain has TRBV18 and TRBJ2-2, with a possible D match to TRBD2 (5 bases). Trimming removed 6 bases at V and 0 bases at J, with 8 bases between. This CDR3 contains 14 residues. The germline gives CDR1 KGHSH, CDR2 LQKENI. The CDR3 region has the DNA TGTGCCAGCTCCGATAGCGCGAACACCGGGGAGCTGTTTTTT. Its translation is CASSDSANTGELFF.

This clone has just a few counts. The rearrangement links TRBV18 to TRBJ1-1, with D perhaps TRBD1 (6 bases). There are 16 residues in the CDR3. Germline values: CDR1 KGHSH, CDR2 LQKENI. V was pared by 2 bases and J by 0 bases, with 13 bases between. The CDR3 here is CASSPSTGNMNTEAFF. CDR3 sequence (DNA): TGTGCCAGCTCACCAAGTACAGGGAATATGAACACTGAAGCTTTCTTT. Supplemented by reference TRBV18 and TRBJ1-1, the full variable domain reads NAGVMQNPRHLVRRRGQEARLRCSPMKGHSHVYWYRQLPEEGLKFMVYLQKENIIDESGMPKERFSAEFPKEGPSILRIQQVVRGDSAAYFCASSPSTGNMNTEAFFGQGTRLTVV.